Below are 29 T cell receptor beta chains sequenced from a single sample in a study of blood T cell repertoires in COVID-19. Produced via immunoSEQ multiplex PCR; TCRdb's table is partial and in-frame only. This sample yields 200,000 to 250,000 clones, of which 80% to 90% are seen a single time; approximately 2.6% belongs to the top ten. Sequenced: peripheral blood. The origin of the receptors is a man aged 30 to 39 with COVID-19, enrolled during active disease.

V is TRBV9 and J is TRBJ1-1; TRBD1 matches 10 bases. The CDR3 is 14 residues long. Germline V lookup: CDR1 SGDLS, CDR2 YYNGEE. V dropped 6 bases and J dropped 3; count of bases not matched to a gene: 5. CDR3 region: CASNQGQGYTEAFF. The CDR3 DNA reads as TGTGCCAGCAACCAGGGACAGGGGTACACTGAAGCTTTCTTT.

The rearrangement joins TRBV7-9 to TRBJ2-7; D is unclear. The CDR3 sequence is 15 residues long. Germline lookup yields CDR1 SEHNR and CDR2 FQNEAQ (reference sequence). The V end was cut by 6 bases, the J end by 0 bases, with 15 bases between. In DNA form, the CDR3 reads TGTGCCAGCAGTCCACTCTACCCCCCCTCCTACGAGCAGTACTTC. Translating gives CASSPLYPPSYEQYF.

V usage is TRBV25-1 and J usage is TRBJ1-6, with D unclear. Trimming shortened V by 6 bases and J by 0 bases, and 9 bases separated the two germline ends. Germline V gene sequence: CDR1 MGHDK, CDR2 SYGVNS. The CDR3 sequence is 15 residues long. CDR3 DNA sequence: TGTGCCAGCAGCCACGGGAGCTCCTATAATTCACCCCTCCACTTT. Translation gives CASSHGSSYNSPLHF. Based on the CDR3 plus reference TRBV25-1 and TRBJ1-6, the full variable domain is EADIYQTPRYLVIGTGKKITLECSQTMGHDKMYWYQQDPGMELHLIHYSYGVNSTEKGDLSSESTVSRIRTEHFPLTLESARPSHTSQYLCASSHGSSYNSPLHFGNGTRLTVT.

The chain has TRBV19 and TRBJ1-1; maybe TRBD1 (5 bases). The CDR3 extends over 17 amino acids. The V and J ends lost 6 bases and 3 bases respectively, with 23 bases between them. Germline assignment: CDR1 LNHDA and CDR2 SQIVND (reference sequence). The CDR3 region has the DNA TGTGCCAGTAGCACCGGGAGGTTTGAGGGGAGATACACTGAAGCTTTCTTT. It codes for CASSTGRFEGRYTEAFF.

This clone showed up just a few times. The chain uses TRBV16 and TRBJ1-3; D not certain. V lost 6 bases and J 2 bases, leaving 11 bases between the germline ends. The germline V gene has CDR1 KGHSY and CDR2 FQNENV. This CDR3 has 14 residues. CDR3 residues: CASRLGRAGNTIYF. For the CDR3, the DNA is TGTGCCAGCAGACTAGGACGGGCTGGAAACACCATATATTTT.

This chain connects TRBV9 to TRBJ2-1, with 9 bases identical to TRBD2. With V trimmed by 0 bases and J by 7 bases, 5 bases remained unmatched. CDR1 and CDR2 from the germline V gene are SGDLS and YYNGEE. The CDR3 covers 15 residues. CDR3 sequence (DNA): TGTGCCAGCAGCGTAGGATGGCGGGAGGGAAATGAGCAGTTCTTC. Its protein is CASSVGWREGNEQFF.

The rearrangement links TRBV6-5 to TRBJ1-2, with TRBD1 identical over 9 bases. Trimming removed 4 bases from V and 4 bases from J; junction bases left unmatched: 7. The CDR3 contains 15 residues. CDR1 is MNHEY, CDR2 SVGAGI, per germline. The chain's CDR3 is CASSSGTGFSYGYTF. The CDR3 DNA sequence: TGTGCCAGCAGTTCCGGGACAGGGTTTTCCTATGGCTACACCTTC.

The chain has TRBV7-2 and TRBJ2-4; TRBD1 might be the D (5 bases). The CDR3 runs 15 residues. Germline V CDR1 and CDR2: SGHTA, FQGNSA. Between the trimmed V and J ends, which lost 0 bases and 7 bases, there was a span of 13 bases. The CDR3 sequence: CASSLARQGENIQYF. DNA for the CDR3: TGTGCCAGCAGCTTAGCGCGGCAGGGTGAGAACATTCAGTACTTC.

This clone was seen only once. This sequence joins TRBV7-2 and TRBJ1-2; D might be TRBD1 (5 bases). The CDR3 has 15 amino acids. V was trimmed by 6 bases and J by 2 bases, leaving 16 bases between them. Germline V gene lookup returns CDR1 SGHTA and CDR2 FQGNSA. CDR3 protein: CASRRQPNPNYGYTF. Here the CDR3 DNA reads TGTGCCAGCAGGAGACAGCCAAACCCAAACTATGGCTACACCTTC.

V and J are TRBV28 and TRBJ2-7, with 9 positions matching TRBD2. In germline, CDR1 is MDHEN, CDR2 SYDVKM. The CDR3 spans 17 residues. After removal of 2 bases from V and 6 bases from J, the junction contained 14 bases not matched to a gene. CDR3 bases: TGTGCCAGCAGTTTAGACCGACTAGCGGTAGGGAGGAGCGAGCAGTACTTC. Translation gives CASSLDRLAVGRSEQYF.

The genes are TRBV4-2 and TRBJ1-5, with 12 bases fitting TRBD1. The CDR3 length is 18 residues. Germline V gene sequence: CDR1 LGHNA, CDR2 YNFKEQ. V shed 0 bases, J shed 5 bases, and the junction held 8 bases outside the gene matches. The CDR3 loop reads CASSQDPLRDRGHQPQHF. The CDR3 DNA reads TGTGCCAGCAGCCAAGATCCTCTCCGGGACAGGGGGCATCAGCCCCAGCATTTT.

The chain has TRBV19 and TRBJ1-2, with 9 bases identical to TRBD1. This CDR3 contains 15 residues. J was trimmed by 4 bases and V by 6 bases; bases with no gene match: 9. Germline CDR1 is LNHDA and CDR2 is SQIVND (reference sequence). The CDR3 bases are TGTGCCAGTAGGATCGGGACAGGGAGCGGCTATGGCTACACCTTC. Encoded protein: CASRIGTGSGYGYTF.

This clone showed up just once. The genes are TRBV18 and TRBJ2-1, with 11 positions matching TRBD2. With 5 bases clipped from V and 9 bases from J, the junction kept 6 bases outside the gene matches. CDR1 and CDR2 from the germline V gene are KGHSH and LQKENI. The CDR3 runs 14 residues. The CDR3 is CASSSTSGDLEQFF. The CDR3 nucleotides are TGTGCCAGCTCATCGACTAGCGGGGATCTTGAGCAGTTCTTC.

This chain connects TRBV7-2 to TRBJ2-7; tentative D call: TRBD1 (6 bases). The CDR3 runs to 15 residues. Germline CDR1 SGHTA, CDR2 FQGNSA. V was pared by 0 bases and J by 0 bases, with 9 bases between. The CDR3 sequence is CASSLAAQGSYEQYF. CDR3 DNA: TGTGCCAGCAGCTTAGCCGCACAGGGCTCCTACGAGCAGTACTTC. Filled out from reference TRBV7-2 and TRBJ2-7, the complete variable domain reads GAGVSQSPSNKVTEKGKDVELRCDPISGHTALYWYRQSLGQGLEFLIYFQGNSAPDKSGLPSDRFSAERTGGSVSTLTIQRTQQEDSAVYLCASSLAAQGSYEQYFGPGTRLTVT.

The chain links TRBV19 to TRBJ1-1, with TRBD1 matching 9 bases. V dropped 4 bases and J dropped 5; count of bases not matched to a gene: 2. Germline assignment: CDR1 LNHDA and CDR2 SQIVND (reference sequence). There are 13 residues in the CDR3. The CDR3, as DNA: TGTGCCAGTAGTAGGGACAGGGCGACTGAAGCTTTCTTT. Translating gives CASSRDRATEAFF. Based on the CDR3 plus reference TRBV19 and TRBJ1-1, the full variable domain is DGGITQSPKYLFRKEGQNVTLSCEQNLNHDAMYWYRQDPGQGLRLIYYSQIVNDFQKGDIAEGYSVSREKKESFPLTVTSAQKNPTAFYLCASSRDRATEAFFGQGTRLTVV.

The J gene is TRBJ1-1, the V gene TRBV12-3 or TRBV12-4; possibly TRBD1 for D (5 bases). The CDR3 extends over 12 amino acids. The V gene lost 7 bases and the J gene lost 5 bases, with 11 bases spanning the gap. The CDR3 protein is CASTLGGTEAFF. CDR3 nucleotide sequence: TGTGCCAGCACCCTTGGGGGGACTGAAGCTTTCTTT.

The rearrangement uses TRBV5-1 and TRBJ1-2; D unclear. Per germline, CDR1 SGHRS and CDR2 YFSETQ. The V gene lost 1 base and the J gene lost 6 bases, with 13 bases spanning the gap. The CDR3 loop spans 14 amino acids. The CDR3 region is CASSLSEGRDGYTF. The CDR3 DNA follows: TGCGCCAGCAGCTTGAGTGAGGGTAGGGATGGCTACACCTTC.

This clone was counted many times. V is TRBV5-6 and J is TRBJ2-7; D is undetermined. The V gene's germline CDR1 is SGHDT and CDR2 YYEEEE. V gave up 4 bases and J gave up 0 bases, with 8 bases separating them. This CDR3 is built from 13 residues. CDR3 region: CASSRYLSYEQYF. The CDR3 coding sequence is TGTGCCAGCAGCCGGTACCTCTCCTACGAGCAGTACTTC.

The V gene is TRBV9, the J gene TRBJ2-7; 7 nucleotides agree with TRBD2. The ends lost 0 bases at V and 2 bases at J; junction bases unmatched: 5. Per germline, CDR1 SGDLS and CDR2 YYNGEE. This CDR3 is built from 15 residues. This CDR3 reads CASSVASTSTYEQYF. DNA of the CDR3: TGTGCCAGCAGCGTAGCGTCGACTAGCACCTACGAGCAGTACTTC.

This chain uses TRBV18 with TRBJ2-7, with D perhaps matching TRBD1 (7 bases). CDR1 is KGHSH, CDR2 LQKENI, per germline. Trimming shortened V by 5 bases and J by 3 bases, and 14 bases separated the two germline ends. This CDR3 region has 14 residues. The CDR3 coding sequence is TGTGCCAGCTCAGACCAGGGGGGATTCTACGAGCAGTACTTC. Its translation: CASSDQGGFYEQYF.

This chain connects TRBV7-9 to TRBJ1-1; D is unclear. This CDR3 region has 15 residues. Trimming shortened V by 11 bases and J by 1 base, and 20 bases separated the two germline ends. Germline lookup yields CDR1 SEHNR and CDR2 FQNEAQ (reference sequence). The CDR3 nucleotides read TGTGCCTTATTCAAGCCACAATGGAGGAACACTGAAGCTTTCTTT. Protein sequence: CALFKPQWRNTEAFF. Looking up the rest from reference TRBV7-9 and TRBJ1-1 gives the full variable domain: DTGVSQNPRHKITKRGQNVTFRCDPISEHNRLYWYRQTLGQGPEFLTYFQNEAQLEKSRLLSDRFSAERPKGSFSTLEIQRTEQGDSAMYLCALFKPQWRNTEAFFGQGTRLTVV.

This sequence joins TRBV6-5 and TRBJ2-7; 9 nucleotides line up with TRBD1. The V gene end was trimmed by 7 bases and the J gene end by 7 bases; junction bases not matched to a gene: 8. The CDR3 has 13 amino acids. Germline CDR1 reads MNHEY; CDR2 reads SVGAGI. DNA of the CDR3: TGTGCCAGCAAAGGGACAGGGTTATGGGAGCAGTACTTC. This translates into CASKGTGLWEQYF.

This chain uses TRBV13 with TRBJ1-2, with TRBD1 identical over 7 bases. The germline gives CDR1 PRHDT, CDR2 FYEKMQ (reference sequence). The CDR3 length is 13 residues. Unmatched junction bases numbered 4, after V lost 5 bases and J lost 4 bases. DNA of the CDR3: TGTGCCAGCAGCGCGGGACAGAGCTATGGCTACACCTTC. Translating it yields CASSAGQSYGYTF.

CDR3 protein: CATSASGQGTDTQYF. The CDR3 coding sequence is TGTGCCACCAGTGCATCGGGACAGGGGACAGATACGCAGTATTTT. The V and J genes are TRBV24-1 and TRBJ2-3; 10 nucleotides match TRBD1. Germline V CDR1 and CDR2: KGHDR, SFDVKD. Germline trimming cut 5 bases from V and 3 bases from J; bases unmatched to any gene: 4. This CDR3 is 15 amino acids long.

The genes are TRBV19 and TRBJ2-1; D gene unclear. This CDR3 has 17 residues. The V gene lost 5 bases and the J gene lost 4 bases, with 21 bases spanning the gap. Germline V gives CDR1 LNHDA, CDR2 SQIVND (reference sequence). The CDR3 region is CASSLGRPTGIYNEQFF. CDR3 DNA: TGTGCCAGTAGTTTGGGCAGGCCAACCGGTATTTACAATGAGCAGTTCTTC.

The rearrangement links TRBV5-4 to TRBJ1-1; D is undetermined. This CDR3 has 15 residues. Germline V gene lookup returns CDR1 SGHNT and CDR2 YYREEE (reference sequence). V was trimmed by 2 bases and J by 0 bases, leaving 11 bases between them. The CDR3 is CASSLFASVNTEAFF. The CDR3 DNA reads as TGTGCCAGCAGCTTATTCGCGTCCGTGAACACTGAAGCTTTCTTT.

The V call is TRBV6-6, the J call TRBJ1-6; TRBD1 might be the D (5 bases). Germline-derived CDR1 and CDR2 are MNHNY and SVGAGI (reference sequence). CDR3 length: 17 residues. Trimming took 5 bases from V and 8 from J, leaving 22 bases between them. CDR3: CASSQTGMTVTDSPLHF. CDR3 DNA sequence: TGTGCCAGCAGTCAAACCGGCATGACAGTTACGGATTCACCCCTCCACTTT.

The chain links TRBV5-1 to TRBJ1-1; TRBD1 agrees at 9 bases. Trimming removed 4 bases from V and 1 base from J; junction bases left unmatched: 2. Per germline, CDR1 SGHRS and CDR2 YFSETQ. This CDR3 is 14 amino acids long. CDR3 sequence: CASSADRGNTEAFF. CDR3 bases: TGCGCCAGCAGCGCGGACAGGGGGAACACTGAAGCTTTCTTT.

The J gene is TRBJ2-7, the V gene TRBV7-2, with D perhaps TRBD1 (6 bases). The CDR3 length is 15 residues. Deletions cut 5 bases from V and 1 base from J, with 15 bases between. The germline gives CDR1 SGHTA, CDR2 FQGNSA. The CDR3 region has the DNA TGTGCCAGCAGCATCGACAGGCCTCCATCCTACGAGCAGTACTTC. Its translation is CASSIDRPPSYEQYF.